A single TCR beta chain is shown here with its context. This clone came up a few times. Its antigen has not been determined. No per-base quality is available; no much larger clone lies one base away. A distance of 11 bases separates the germline ends of V and J, which lose 5 bases and 7 bases respectively. Reading from cysteine to phenylalanine, the CDR3 counts 12 amino acids. Of all the DNA, just the CDR3 is kept, 36 bases in frame from base 1. The germline V gene provides CDR1 MDHEN and CDR2 SYDVKM. The collaborating institutions used their own protocols to collect whole blood in K2EDTA tubes. For TCRbeta analysis, collaborator samples were shipped as frozen whole blood, as isolated PBMCs, or as DNA extracted from either sample type. TCRbeta CDR3 regions were amplified from genomic DNA by means of the immunoSEQ Assay, a bias-controlled multiplex PCR. The original methods were these. Nucleated cell counts per sample were estimated from amplification of reference gene primers within the assay. Sequence reads were collapsed and filtered to measure the absolute abundance of every unique TCRbeta CDR3 rearrangement. For each sample, productive Simpson clonality was calculated by taking the square root of Simpson's diversity index across productive rearrangements. TCRdb took this table from immuneACCESS and kept in-frame rearrangements with V and J called. Such tables lack part of the clones; where checked against another copy, unresolved V genes explain under half of the gap, and the rest is unexplained. Clonal size and the V and J genes are those of that table, whereas D and trimming came from the DNA. The sample yields 53,000 or so clones; roughly 85% were counted once. The top ten clones comprise about 3.5% of the sample.

This specimen comes from a study of blood T cell repertoires in COVID-19 (dated by TCRdb to the early 2020s). For the study in its entirety: Collaborator samples came from the United States, Italy and Spain and covered acute and convalescent phases of COVID-19. The material from the prospective study consisted of cDNA or gDNA derived from T cells, B-cell-depleted T cells, or PBMCs. Subjects who had been exposed to COVID-19, were actively infected with it, or had recovered from it provided the deeply sampled blood TCRbeta repertoires that made up the dataset. The repertoires were made available in a free public database intended to serve as a resource for research on the immune response to SARS-CoV-2. Samples were obtained from the ongoing ImmuneRACE study (first 160 participants) and from 1,254 subjects provided by 6 global collaborators. Nearly every sample came with metadata listing a de-identified subject ID, COVID-19 status, age in years and sex. Where available, HLA class I and class II types were taken from metadata supplied by the sample provider and were not determined by assay-based typing.

The paper as a whole reports these results and caveats: How much clinical and demographic metadata was included differed by source and by participant, and the metadata was provided uncurated.

The chain uses TRBV28 and TRBJ1-1, with the identity of the D gene unclear. The source is a man in his sixties with acute or convalescent COVID-19. The material sequenced was peripheral blood. The CDR3 region reads CASSPSGIEAFF. In nucleotide form, the sequence is TGTGCCAGCAGTCCCTCGGGGATTGAAGCTTTCTTT.